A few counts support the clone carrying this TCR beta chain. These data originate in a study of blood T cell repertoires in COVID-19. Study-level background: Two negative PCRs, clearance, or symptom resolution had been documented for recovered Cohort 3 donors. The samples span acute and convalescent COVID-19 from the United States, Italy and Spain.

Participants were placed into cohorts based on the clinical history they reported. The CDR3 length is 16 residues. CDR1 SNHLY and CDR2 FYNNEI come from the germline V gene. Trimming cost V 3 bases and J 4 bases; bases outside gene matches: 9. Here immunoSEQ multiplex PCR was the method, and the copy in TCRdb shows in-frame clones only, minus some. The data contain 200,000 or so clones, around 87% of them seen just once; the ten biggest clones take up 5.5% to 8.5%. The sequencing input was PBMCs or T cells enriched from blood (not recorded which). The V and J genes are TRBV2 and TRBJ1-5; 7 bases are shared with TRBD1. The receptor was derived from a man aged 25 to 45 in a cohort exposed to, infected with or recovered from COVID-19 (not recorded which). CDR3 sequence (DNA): TGTGCCAGCAGTGAGGGGACAGCCTTAGTTAATCAGCCCCAGCATTTT. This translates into CASSEGTALVNQPQHF.